This is a list of T cell receptor beta chains from one sample in a study of blood T cell repertoires in COVID-19. Clones were sequenced by immunoSEQ multiplex PCR, and TCRdb holds only the in-frame ones, with some missing. The sample has fewer than 350,000 clones, 87% seen once. The sequenced sample was PBMCs or T cells enriched from blood (not recorded which). These receptors all come from a woman in her forties who had recovered from COVID-19. The CDR3 runs from the conserved cysteine through the conserved F or W. D genes are given only for firm matches. Rows may omit the clone size; those that give it use once, few, many or a size class.

d_call | cdr3_length | j_call | clone_size | v_call | cdr3_aa | cdr3_nt
TRBD2 | 16 | TRBJ2-5 | - | TRBV27 | CASSESSGRAPETQYF | TGTGCCAGCAGCGAATCTAGCGGGAGGGCCCCAGAGACCCAGTACTTC
TRBD1 | 15 | TRBJ1-6 | - | TRBV19 | CASSYRGNLGSPLHF | TGTGCCAGTAGTTACAGGGGCAACCTCGGTTCACCCCTCCACTTT
TRBD1 | 19 | TRBJ2-1 | - | TRBV5-1 | CASSLTGGGFLSSYNEQFF | TGCGCCAGCAGCTTGACAGGGGGCGGGTTTCTTAGCTCCTACAATGAGCAGTTCTTC
TRBD1 | 16 | TRBJ2-3 | - | TRBV4-1 | CASSQAQGASTDTQYF | TGCGCCAGCAGCCAAGCACAGGGGGCGAGCACAGATACGCAGTATTTT
- | 14 | TRBJ1-4 | - | TRBV5-4 | CASSIQGGNEKLFF | TGTGCCAGCAGCATTCAGGGTGGTAATGAAAAACTGTTTTTT
TRBD2 | 16 | TRBJ2-1 | - | TRBV9 | CASSARRLAGVDEQFF | TGTGCCAGCAGCGCCCGGCGACTAGCGGGAGTGGATGAGCAGTTCTTC
- | 13 | TRBJ2-5 | - | TRBV2 | CASNVEVAETQYF | TGTGCCAGCAACGTGGAGGTTGCCGAGACCCAGTACTTC
- | 15 | TRBJ2-5 | - | TRBV9 | CASSVEPGSQETQYF | TGTGCCAGCAGCGTAGAACCGGGGAGCCAAGAGACCCAGTACTTC
- | 15 | TRBJ2-7 | - | TRBV7-2 | CASSSTASSSYEQYF | TGTGCCAGCAGCTCCACGGCTAGTAGCTCCTACGAGCAGTACTTC
- | 12 | TRBJ1-2 | - | TRBV7-9 | CASSLAGGGYTF | TGTGCCAGCAGCTTAGCGGGGGGTGGCTACACCTTC
- | 19 | TRBJ2-4 | - | TRBV21-1 | CASSNITRDRGVGKNIQYF | TGTGCCAGCAGCAATATTACCCGGGACAGGGGAGTTGGTAAAAACATTCAGTACTTC
- | 11 | TRBJ2-1 | - | TRBV2 | CASSGLVEQFF | TGTGCCAGCAGTGGACTAGTCGAGCAGTTCTTC
- | 15 | TRBJ1-1 | once | TRBV28 | CASSSPKTGNTEAFF | TGTGCCAGCAGTTCACCCAAGACAGGGAACACTGAAGCTTTCTTT
TRBD2 | 15 | TRBJ2-5 | - | TRBV7-9 | CASSLTSGSGETQYF | TGTGCCAGCAGCTTAACTAGCGGGAGCGGAGAGACCCAGTACTTC
- | 17 | TRBJ1-1 | - | TRBV15 | CATSRASGFGTITEAFF | TGTGCCACCAGCAGAGCTTCAGGGTTTGGTACAATAACTGAAGCTTTCTTT
- | 16 | TRBJ2-6 | - | TRBV6-2/TRBV6-3 | CASSYLAVAGANVLTF | TGTGCCAGCAGTTACTTGGCCGTTGCTGGGGCCAACGTCCTGACTTTC
- | 14 | TRBJ2-2 | - | TRBV27 | CASSLGSATGELFF | TGTGCCAGCAGTTTGGGGAGCGCGACCGGGGAGCTGTTTTTT
- | 15 | TRBJ2-1 | - | TRBV6-5 | CASSYTINRINEQFF | TGTGCCAGCAGTTACACCATCAACAGGATCAATGAGCAGTTCTTC
- | 13 | TRBJ2-3 | - | TRBV9 | CASSVAGTDTQYF | TGTGCCAGCAGCGTAGCGGGAACAGATACGCAGTATTTT
- | 14 | TRBJ1-5 | many | TRBV24-1 | CATSERAGVQPQHF | TGTGCCACCAGTGAGAGGGCAGGGGTACAGCCCCAGCATTTT
- | 14 | TRBJ1-2 | - | TRBV30 | CAWSWTVSFDGYTF | TGTGCCTGGAGTTGGACAGTATCTTTCGACGGCTACACCTTC
- | 14 | TRBJ2-5 | - | TRBV5-1 | CASSLSRLQETQYF | TGCGCCAGCAGCTTAAGCAGGCTCCAAGAGACCCAGTACTTC
- | 14 | TRBJ2-5 | - | TRBV27 | CASKGHGVEETQYF | TGTGCCAGCAAGGGACACGGGGTAGAGGAGACCCAGTACTTC
- | 16 | TRBJ2-1 | - | TRBV11-2 | CASSPRKVGVENEQFF | TGTGCCAGCAGCCCCCGCAAGGTGGGAGTGGAGAATGAGCAGTTCTTC
- | 14 | TRBJ2-7 | few | TRBV27 | CASSSRTPIYEQYF | TGTGCCAGCAGTTCCCGGACTCCTATATACGAGCAGTACTTC
- | 14 | TRBJ2-5 | - | TRBV11-2 | CASSYLRVRETQYF | TGTGCCAGCAGCTACCTGCGGGTGCGAGAGACCCAGTACTTC
TRBD1 | 15 | TRBJ2-2 | - | TRBV5-1 | CASSLAGQGTGELFF | TGCGCCAGCAGCTTGGCGGGACAGGGGACCGGGGAGCTGTTTTTT
- | 15 | TRBJ2-1 | - | TRBV2 | CASSPGLGSYNEQFF | TGTGCCAGCAGTCCGGGACTGGGATCCTACAATGAGCAGTTCTTC
TRBD1 | 15 | TRBJ1-5 | - | TRBV28 | CASSGGGRSNQPQHF | TGTGCCAGCTCGGGAGGGGGCAGAAGCAATCAGCCCCAGCATTTT
- | 15 | TRBJ1-2 | - | TRBV2 | CASSARGRAVDGYTF | TGTGCCAGCAGTGCACGCGGCAGAGCGGTGGATGGCTACACCTTC
TRBD1 | 14 | TRBJ2-1 | - | TRBV5-6 | CASSWERGLNEQFF | TGTGCCAGCAGCTGGGAGAGGGGGCTCAATGAGCAGTTCTTC
- | 15 | TRBJ2-6 | - | TRBV11-3 | CASSASGSGANVLTF | TGTGCCAGCAGCGCGTCGGGCTCTGGGGCCAACGTCCTGACTTTC
TRBD2 | 17 | TRBJ2-2 | - | TRBV4-2 | CASSQGLAGASTGELFF | TGTGCCAGCAGCCAAGGACTAGCGGGAGCGAGTACCGGGGAGCTGTTTTTT
- | 14 | TRBJ2-5 | - | TRBV3-1/TRBV3-2 | CASSQNRVPKTQYF | TGTGCCAGCAGCCAAAACAGGGTTCCAAAGACCCAGTACTTC
TRBD1 | 15 | TRBJ2-1 | - | TRBV5-1 | CASRDRMSSYNEQFF | TGCGCCAGCAGGGACAGGATGAGCTCCTACAATGAGCAGTTCTTC
- | 10 | TRBJ2-7 | few | TRBV19 | CAEGGREQYF | TGTGCCGAGGGGGGGAGAGAGCAGTACTTC
TRBD1 | 16 | TRBJ2-1 | - | TRBV7-3 | CASRASGTGMGNEQFF | TGTGCCAGCAGGGCCTCCGGGACAGGGATGGGCAATGAGCAGTTCTTC